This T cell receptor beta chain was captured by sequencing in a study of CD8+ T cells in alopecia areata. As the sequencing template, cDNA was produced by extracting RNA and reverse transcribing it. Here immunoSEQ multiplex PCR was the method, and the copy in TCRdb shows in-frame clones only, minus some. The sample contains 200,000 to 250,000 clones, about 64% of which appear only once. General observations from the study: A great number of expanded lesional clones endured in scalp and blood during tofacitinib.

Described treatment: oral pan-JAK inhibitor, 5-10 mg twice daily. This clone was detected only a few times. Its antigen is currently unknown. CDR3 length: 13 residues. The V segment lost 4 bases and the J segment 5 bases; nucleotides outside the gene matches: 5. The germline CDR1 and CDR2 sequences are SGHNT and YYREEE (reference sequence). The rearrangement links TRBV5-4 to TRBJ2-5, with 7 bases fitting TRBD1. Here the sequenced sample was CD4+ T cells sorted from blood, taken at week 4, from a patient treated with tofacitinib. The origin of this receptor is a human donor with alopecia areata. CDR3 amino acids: CASSRGRGETQYF. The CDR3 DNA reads TGTGCCAGCAGCAGGGGGCGAGGGGAGACCCAGTACTTC.